These T cell receptor beta chains were read from a single sample in a study of blood T cell repertoires in COVID-19. Repertoires were generated with immunoSEQ multiplex PCR, while TCRdb's copy carries only in-frame clones and drops some. This sample has 300,000 or so clones, with 75% to 90% found just once. Sequencing was done on a sample of peripheral blood. These receptors all come from a woman aged 30 to 39 with COVID-19, enrolled during active disease. CDR3s include the opening cysteine and the closing phenylalanine or tryptophan. The D gene is left open where the match is weak. A clone size is listed for some rows: how often the clone was seen (once, few, many), or a class if it is expanded.

J	V	size	D	DNA	CDR3
TRBJ1-2	TRBV27	few	.	TGTGCCAGCAGTCCCCGACAGACCTATGGCTACACCTTC	CASSPRQTYGYTF
TRBJ1-2	TRBV5-6	once	TRBD1	TGTGCCAGCAGCCCGGGGACAGGGGACCCATTCGAAGGCTACACCTTC	CASSPGTGDPFEGYTF
TRBJ1-1	TRBV20-1	.	.	TGCAGTACTACAGTGAACACTGAAGCTTTCTTT	CSTTVNTEAFF
TRBJ1-1	TRBV24-1	.	.	TGTGCCACCAGCAGGGGAACTGAAGCTTTCTTT	CATSRGTEAFF
TRBJ1-2	TRBV28	.	TRBD1	TGTGCCACCCCGGAACCAGGGGGCAGCTATGGCTACACCTTC	CATPEPGGSYGYTF
TRBJ2-1	TRBV6-5	.	TRBD1	TGTGCCAGCACGTTGGGACAGGGATCCTACAATGAGCAGTTCTTC	CASTLGQGSYNEQFF
TRBJ2-7	TRBV19	.	.	TGTGCCAGTAGTATAGCCAAATCGGGGGTCTACGAGCAGTACTTC	CASSIAKSGVYEQYF
TRBJ2-7	TRBV28	few	.	TGTGCCAGCAGCGGAGGTGGTTGGGTATCCTACGAGCAGTACTTC	CASSGGGWVSYEQYF
TRBJ2-6	TRBV5-1	.	.	TGCGCCAGCAGCTTGGAGGCAGGCTCTGGGGCCAACGTCCTGACTTTC	CASSLEAGSGANVLTF
TRBJ2-7	TRBV7-8	.	.	TGTGCCAGCAGCTTCTCTACGCCGGGGTACGAGCAGTACTTC	CASSFSTPGYEQYF
TRBJ2-7	TRBV7-9	.	TRBD2	TGTGCCAGCAGCTTAGCGTCTAGCGGAGGAAGGGAGCAGTACTTC	CASSLASSGGREQYF
TRBJ2-1	TRBV11-2	once	TRBD1	TGTGCCAGCAGCATAGACAGGGGGGTTAATGAGCAGTTCTTC	CASSIDRGVNEQFF
TRBJ2-1	TRBV7-9	few	TRBD1	TGTGCCAGCAGCTGGGGACAGGGGGAGTACAATGAGCAGTTCTTC	CASSWGQGEYNEQFF
TRBJ2-7	TRBV7-2	.	TRBD2	TGTGCCAGCAGCTTAGAGGGGGCTAGCGGGAGAGGTCACGAGCAGTACTTC	CASSLEGASGRGHEQYF
TRBJ2-7	TRBV18	.	.	TGTGCCAGCTCACCACCGACAAATTACGAGCAGTACTTC	CASSPPTNYEQYF
TRBJ1-2	TRBV9	.	.	TGTGCCAGCAGCGTAGCTTTGGGAACCGAGGGCGGCTACACCTTC	CASSVALGTEGGYTF
TRBJ1-3	TRBV6-2/TRBV6-3	.	.	TGTGCCAGCAGTTACTCGAGCTCTGGAAACACCATATATTTT	CASSYSSSGNTIYF
TRBJ2-5	TRBV6-5	.	TRBD2	TGTGCCAGCAATCCGGGACTAGCTCCAGAGACCCAGTACTTC	CASNPGLAPETQYF
TRBJ2-7	TRBV6-6	.	TRBD1	TGTGCCAGCAGCCGGGACAGGGCAGGCGAGCAGTACTTC	CASSRDRAGEQYF
TRBJ1-1	TRBV19	.	TRBD1	TGTGCCAGTAGTTACCGGGACAGGGTCGGCACTGAAGCTTTCTTT	CASSYRDRVGTEAFF
TRBJ1-5	TRBV3-1/TRBV3-2	.	.	TGTGCCAGCAGTCCCTCGGGGAACAATCAGCCCCAGCATTTT	CASSPSGNNQPQHF
TRBJ1-1	TRBV7-2	.	.	TGTGCCAGCAGCTTAGGAATAGTCATCACTGAAGCTTTCTTT	CASSLGIVITEAFF
TRBJ1-2	TRBV2	.	TRBD1	TGTGCCAGCAGTGCCGACAGGGGAGACTATGGCTACACCTTC	CASSADRGDYGYTF
TRBJ1-2	TRBV13	few	.	TGTGCCAGCAGCTTATACGGGGGAGTCTATGGCTACACCTTC	CASSLYGGVYGYTF
TRBJ2-3	TRBV7-9	.	.	TGTGCCAGCAGCTTAGCGGCTAGCTGGGACACAGATACGCAGTATTTT	CASSLAASWDTDTQYF
TRBJ2-5	TRBV19	.	TRBD1	TGTGCCAGTAGTTCAGGGGACAGGGAGACCCAGTACTTC	CASSSGDRETQYF
TRBJ2-3	TRBV2	.	.	TGTGCCAGCGAGGAGGTGGGCTCTAGCACAGATACGCAGTATTTT	CASEEVGSSTDTQYF
TRBJ1-2	TRBV14	.	.	TGTGCCAGCAGCCACCGGCAGGATGCTCTGAATGGCTACACCTTC	CASSHRQDALNGYTF
TRBJ2-3	TRBV11-2	.	TRBD2	TGTGCCAGCAGCTTAGAATGGACTAGCGGGAGGTCCACAGATACGCAGTATTTT	CASSLEWTSGRSTDTQYF
TRBJ2-5	TRBV14	.	TRBD2	TGTGCCAGCAGCACCCGGACTAGCGGGAGGGCCAGTCAAGAGACCCAGTACTTC	CASSTRTSGRASQETQYF
TRBJ2-7	TRBV6-5	once	TRBD2	TGTGCCAGCAGGGGCACTAGCGACTCCTACGAGCAGTACTTC	CASRGTSDSYEQYF
TRBJ2-1	TRBV19	.	.	TGTGCCAGTAGTATCATGACGGAGGGGTTCTACAATGAGCAGTTCTTC	CASSIMTEGFYNEQFF
TRBJ1-3	TRBV19	.	TRBD1	TGTGCCAGTAGTCGACCGGGACAGGGTTACATTTTCTCTGGAAACACCATATATTTT	CASSRPGQGYIFSGNTIYF
TRBJ2-7	TRBV18	.	.	TGTGCCAGCTCACCACCGAACTACGAGTACGAGCAGTACTTC	CASSPPNYEYEQYF
TRBJ1-1	TRBV7-2	.	TRBD1	TGTGCCAGCAGCTTCTCCCGGGACAGGACAGTAGCTTTCTTT	CASSFSRDRTVAFF
TRBJ2-7	TRBV30	.	.	TGTGCCTGGAGTGCAGGGTCCCCCTACGAGCAGTACTTC	CAWSAGSPYEQYF
TRBJ1-3	TRBV15	.	.	TGTGCCACCAGCAGAGAAGCCCGGAGCTCTGGAAACACCATATATTTT	CATSREARSSGNTIYF
TRBJ1-2	TRBV27	.	TRBD1	TGTGCCAGCAGATCACCCCGGGACAGCCCCCTGCGCGGCTACACCTTC	CASRSPRDSPLRGYTF
TRBJ2-1	TRBV9	.	TRBD2	TGTGCCAGCAGCGTAGCTCCTACTAGCGGGTTGTACAATGAGCAGTTCTTC	CASSVAPTSGLYNEQFF
TRBJ2-5	TRBV7-2	.	.	TGTGCCAGCAGCTACAGGCTGCGAGAGACCCAGTACTTC	CASSYRLRETQYF
TRBJ2-2	TRBV7-3	.	.	TGTGCCAGCAGCTTAATGGACAGGGAGCTGTTTTTT	CASSLMDRELFF
TRBJ2-7	TRBV29-1	.	TRBD1	TGCAGCGTTGTAGCAGGGGGTGGGGGCGAGCAGTACTTC	CSVVAGGGGEQYF
TRBJ1-1	TRBV12-3/TRBV12-4	.	.	TGTGCCAGCAGCTTCACACTGAACACTGAAGCTTTCTTT	CASSFTLNTEAFF
TRBJ1-5	TRBV2	.	.	TGTGCCAGCAGTGGACAGCGCAATCAGCCCCAGCATTTT	CASSGQRNQPQHF
TRBJ1-4	TRBV2	.	TRBD1	TGTGCCAGCAGATTGGGACAGGGGGTTTCTGAACTGTTTTTT	CASRLGQGVSELFF
TRBJ2-7	TRBV4-1	.	TRBD1	TGCGCCAGCAGCCCCTCTCCGGGACAGGGGGTCTACGAGCAGTACTTC	CASSPSPGQGVYEQYF
TRBJ2-1	TRBV5-1	.	.	TGCGCCAGCAGCTTACAGGGAGTTCGGTACAATGAGCAGTTCTTC	CASSLQGVRYNEQFF
TRBJ2-5	TRBV28	.	TRBD2	TGTGCCAGCAGTTTAAGTGGTAGCGGGATAGGAGAGACCCAGTACTTC	CASSLSGSGIGETQYF
TRBJ2-7	TRBV25-1	.	.	TGTGCCAGCAGTGAATGGTTAGGTGGCAGTGCGGGCTACGAGCAGTACTTC	CASSEWLGGSAGYEQYF
TRBJ1-3	TRBV11-2	.	TRBD1	TGTGCCAGCAGGAGCACAGGGGCCTTTTCTGGAAACACCATATATTTT	CASRSTGAFSGNTIYF
TRBJ2-7	TRBV5-1	.	TRBD1	TGCGCCAGCAGACGGGCTGACAGGGGGCAGAACTACGAGCAGTACTTC	CASRRADRGQNYEQYF
TRBJ2-2	TRBV19	.	TRBD2	TGTGCCAGTAGTAAGCCCAGCGGGAGCGCCGGGGAGCTGTTTTTT	CASSKPSGSAGELFF
TRBJ1-1	TRBV19	.	.	TGTGCCAGTAGTATGGTCGGGGCTGAAGCTTTCTTT	CASSMVGAEAFF
TRBJ2-3	TRBV18	.	TRBD2	TGTGCCAGCTCACCGGCGGGACTAGCGGATTCTAGCACAGATACGCAGTATTTT	CASSPAGLADSSTDTQYF
TRBJ1-5	TRBV30	.	TRBD1	TGTGCCTGGGGGCAAACAGGGGCTTCCACACCCCAGCATTTT	CAWGQTGASTPQHF
TRBJ2-1	TRBV5-6	.	.	TGTGCCAGCAGCTTGGTTGGGCAGCGGGAGTTCTTC	CASSLVGQREFF
TRBJ1-1	TRBV28	.	TRBD1	TGTGCCAGCAGTACCACAGGGGATGGAACTGAAGCTTTCTTT	CASSTTGDGTEAFF
TRBJ2-3	TRBV30	.	.	TGTGCCTGGAGTGTAGATCAGAGCACAGATACGCAGTATTTT	CAWSVDQSTDTQYF
TRBJ2-3	TRBV9	.	TRBD2	TGTGCCAGCAGCGTAGGAGCGGGAGGCTCTGATACGCAGTATTTT	CASSVGAGGSDTQYF
TRBJ1-5	TRBV2	.	TRBD1	TGTGCCAGCATTGTTGACAGGGGCAATCAGCCCCAGCATTTT	CASIVDRGNQPQHF